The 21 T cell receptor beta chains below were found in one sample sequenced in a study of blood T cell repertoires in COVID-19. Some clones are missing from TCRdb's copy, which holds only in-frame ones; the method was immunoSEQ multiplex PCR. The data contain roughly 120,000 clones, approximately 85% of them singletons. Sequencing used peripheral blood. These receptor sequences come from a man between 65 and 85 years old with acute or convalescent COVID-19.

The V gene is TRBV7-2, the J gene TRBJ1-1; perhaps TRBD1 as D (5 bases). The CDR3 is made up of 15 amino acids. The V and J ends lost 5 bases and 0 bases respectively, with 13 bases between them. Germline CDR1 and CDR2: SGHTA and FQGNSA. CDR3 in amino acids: CASSAQGILNTEAFF. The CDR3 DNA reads TGTGCCAGCAGCGCCCAGGGTATATTGAACACTGAAGCTTTCTTT. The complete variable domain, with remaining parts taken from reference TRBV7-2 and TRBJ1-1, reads GAGVSQSPSNKVTEKGKDVELRCDPISGHTALYWYRQSLGQGLEFLIYFQGNSAPDKSGLPSDRFSAERTGGSVSTLTIQRTQQEDSAVYLCASSAQGILNTEAFFGQGTRLTVV.

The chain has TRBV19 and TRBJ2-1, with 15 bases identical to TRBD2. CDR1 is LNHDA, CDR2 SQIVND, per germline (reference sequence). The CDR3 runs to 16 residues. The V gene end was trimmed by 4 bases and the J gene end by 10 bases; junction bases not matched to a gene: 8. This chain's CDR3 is CASSTRTSGRAREQFF. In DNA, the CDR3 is TGTGCCAGTAGTACCCGGACTAGCGGGAGGGCCAGGGAGCAGTTCTTC.

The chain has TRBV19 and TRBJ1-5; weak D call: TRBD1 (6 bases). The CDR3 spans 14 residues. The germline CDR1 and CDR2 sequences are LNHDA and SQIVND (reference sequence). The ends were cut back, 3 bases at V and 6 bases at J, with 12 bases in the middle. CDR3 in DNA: TGTGCCAGTAGTATCGGGGGGCTCGGTCAGCCCCAGCATTTT. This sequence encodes CASSIGGLGQPQHF.

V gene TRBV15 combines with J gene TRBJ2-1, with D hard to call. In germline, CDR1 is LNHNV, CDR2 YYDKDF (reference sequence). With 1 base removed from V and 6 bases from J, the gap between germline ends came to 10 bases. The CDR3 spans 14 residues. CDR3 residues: CATSRVTDINEQFF. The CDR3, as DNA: TGTGCCACCAGCAGAGTAACTGATATCAATGAGCAGTTCTTC. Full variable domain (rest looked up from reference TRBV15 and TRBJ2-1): DAMVIQNPRYQVTQFGKPVTLSCSQTLNHNVMYWYQQKSSQAPKLLFHYYDKDFNNEADTPDNFQSRRPNTSFCFLDIRSPGLGDTAMYLCATSRVTDINEQFFGPGTRLTVL.

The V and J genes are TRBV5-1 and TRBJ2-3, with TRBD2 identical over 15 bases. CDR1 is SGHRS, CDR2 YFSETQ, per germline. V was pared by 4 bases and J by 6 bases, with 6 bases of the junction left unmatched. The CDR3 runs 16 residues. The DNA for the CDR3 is TGCGCCAGCAGCATGGGACTAGCGGGAGGAGGGGATACGCAGTATTTT. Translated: CASSMGLAGGGDTQYF.

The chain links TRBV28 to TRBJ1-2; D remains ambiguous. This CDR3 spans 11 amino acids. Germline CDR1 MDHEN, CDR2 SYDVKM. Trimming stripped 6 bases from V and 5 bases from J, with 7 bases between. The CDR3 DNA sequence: TGTGCCAGCAGCGAGTTTTATGGCTACACCTTC. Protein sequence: CASSEFYGYTF.

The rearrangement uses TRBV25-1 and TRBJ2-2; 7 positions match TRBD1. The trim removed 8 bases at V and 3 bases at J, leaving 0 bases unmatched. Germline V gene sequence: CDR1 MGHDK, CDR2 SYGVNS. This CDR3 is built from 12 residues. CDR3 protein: CASGTDTGELFF. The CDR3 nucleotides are TGTGCCAGCGGGACAGACACCGGGGAGCTGTTTTTT.

CDR3 nucleotide sequence: TGTGCCAGCAGCGAGGAGACCCAGTACTTC. Protein product: CASSEETQYF. This chain uses TRBV2 with TRBJ2-5; no clear D. CDR3 length: 10 amino acids. V shed 6 bases and J shed 5 bases, with 4 bases lying between them. Germline lookup yields CDR1 SNHLY and CDR2 FYNNEI.

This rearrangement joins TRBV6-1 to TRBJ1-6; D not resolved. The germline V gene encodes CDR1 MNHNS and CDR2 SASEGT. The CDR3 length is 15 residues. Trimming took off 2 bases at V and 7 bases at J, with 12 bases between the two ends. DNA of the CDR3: TGTGCCAGCAGTGAATTCGGCAGGCCCAATTCACCCCTCCACTTT. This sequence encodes CASSEFGRPNSPLHF.

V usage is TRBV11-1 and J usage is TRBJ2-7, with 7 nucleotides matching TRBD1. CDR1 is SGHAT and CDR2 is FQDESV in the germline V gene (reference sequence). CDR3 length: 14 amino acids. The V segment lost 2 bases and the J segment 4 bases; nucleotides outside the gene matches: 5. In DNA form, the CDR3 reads TGTGCCAGCAGCTTATCGGACAGGTTGTACGAGCAGTACTTC. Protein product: CASSLSDRLYEQYF.

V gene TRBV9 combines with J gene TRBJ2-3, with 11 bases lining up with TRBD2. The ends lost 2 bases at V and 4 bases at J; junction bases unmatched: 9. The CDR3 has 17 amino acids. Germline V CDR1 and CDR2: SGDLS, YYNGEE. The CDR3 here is CASSVSFSGGGPDTQYF. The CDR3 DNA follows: TGTGCCAGCAGCGTTTCCTTTAGCGGGGGGGGTCCAGATACGCAGTATTTT.

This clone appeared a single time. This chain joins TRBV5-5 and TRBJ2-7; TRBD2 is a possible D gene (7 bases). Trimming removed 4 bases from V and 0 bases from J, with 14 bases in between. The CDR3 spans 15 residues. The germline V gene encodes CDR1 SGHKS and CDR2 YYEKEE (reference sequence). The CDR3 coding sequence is TGTGCCAGCAGCCCGGGCGGGGGCAGCTCCTACGAGCAGTACTTC. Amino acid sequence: CASSPGGGSSYEQYF.

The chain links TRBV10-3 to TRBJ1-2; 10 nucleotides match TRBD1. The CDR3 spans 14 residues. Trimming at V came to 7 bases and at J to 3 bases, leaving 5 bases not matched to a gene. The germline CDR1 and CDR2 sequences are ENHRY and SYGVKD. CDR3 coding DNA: TGTGCCATCACTAGACAGGGGGCGGACTATGGCTACACCTTC. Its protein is CAITRQGADYGYTF.

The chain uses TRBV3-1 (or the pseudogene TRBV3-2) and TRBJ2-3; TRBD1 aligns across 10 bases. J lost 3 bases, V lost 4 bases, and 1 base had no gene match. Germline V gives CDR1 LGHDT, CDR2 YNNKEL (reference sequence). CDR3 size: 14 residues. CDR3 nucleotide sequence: TGTGCCAGCAGCCGGACAGGGGGGACAGATACGCAGTATTTT. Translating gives CASSRTGGTDTQYF.

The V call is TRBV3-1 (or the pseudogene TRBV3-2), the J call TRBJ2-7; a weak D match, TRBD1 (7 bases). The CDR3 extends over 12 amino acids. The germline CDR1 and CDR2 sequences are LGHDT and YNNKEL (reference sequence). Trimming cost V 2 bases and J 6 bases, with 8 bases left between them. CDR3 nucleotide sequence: TGTGCCAGCAGCCAACAGGGGGGCGAGCAGTACTTC. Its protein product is CASSQQGGEQYF.

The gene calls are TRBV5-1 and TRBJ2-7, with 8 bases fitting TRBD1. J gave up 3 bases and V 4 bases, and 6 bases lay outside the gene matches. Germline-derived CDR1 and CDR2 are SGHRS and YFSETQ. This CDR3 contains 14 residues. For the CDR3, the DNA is TGCGCCAGCAGCGAACAGGGGGTCCTCTACGAGCAGTACTTC. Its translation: CASSEQGVLYEQYF.

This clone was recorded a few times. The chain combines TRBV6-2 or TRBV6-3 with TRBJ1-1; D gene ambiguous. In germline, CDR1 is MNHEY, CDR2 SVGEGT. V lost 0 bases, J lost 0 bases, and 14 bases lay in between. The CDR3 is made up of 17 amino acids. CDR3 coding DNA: TGTGCCAGCAGTTACTCTATATGGGGAGGGTTGAACACTGAAGCTTTCTTT. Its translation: CASSYSIWGGLNTEAFF.

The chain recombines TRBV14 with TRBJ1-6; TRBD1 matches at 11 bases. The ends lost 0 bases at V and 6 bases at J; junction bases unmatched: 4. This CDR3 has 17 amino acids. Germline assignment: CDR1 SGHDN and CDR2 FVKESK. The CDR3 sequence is CASSQDWGTGGNSPLHF. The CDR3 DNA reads TGTGCCAGCAGCCAAGATTGGGGGACAGGGGGTAATTCACCCCTCCACTTT. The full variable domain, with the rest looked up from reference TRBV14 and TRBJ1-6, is EAGVTQFPSHSVIEKGQTVTLRCDPISGHDNLYWYRRVMGKEIKFLLHFVKESKQDESGMPNNRFLAERTGGTYSTLKVQPAELEDSGVYFCASSQDWGTGGNSPLHFGNGTRLTVT.

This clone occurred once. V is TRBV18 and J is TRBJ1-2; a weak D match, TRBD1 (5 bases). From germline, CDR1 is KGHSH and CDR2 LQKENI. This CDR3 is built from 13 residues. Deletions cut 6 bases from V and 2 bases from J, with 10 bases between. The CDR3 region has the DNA TGTGCCAGCTCCTACGACAGAAACTATGGCTACACCTTC. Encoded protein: CASSYDRNYGYTF.

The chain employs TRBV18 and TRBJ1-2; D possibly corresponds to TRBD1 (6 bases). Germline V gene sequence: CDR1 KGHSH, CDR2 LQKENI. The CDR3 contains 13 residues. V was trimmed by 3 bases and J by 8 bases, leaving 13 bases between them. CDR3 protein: CASSPGQILGYTF. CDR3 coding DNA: TGTGCCAGCTCACCCGGACAGATCCTGGGCTACACCTTC.

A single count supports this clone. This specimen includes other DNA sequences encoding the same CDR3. The CDR3 region has the DNA TGTGCCATCAGTGAGTCCTCGGGGCAGCCCCAGCATTTT. It encodes CAISESSGQPQHF. The chain combines TRBV10-3 with TRBJ1-5, with D unresolved. Germline CDR1 ENHRY, CDR2 SYGVKD. V gave up 0 bases and J gave up 7 bases, with 7 bases separating them. The CDR3 covers 13 residues.